These 26 T cell receptor beta chains were sequenced from one sample in a study of CXCR3-negative and CXCR3-positive naive CD8 T cells. Via 5' RACE with UMI labels, TRB cDNA libraries were prepared. TCRdb reprocessed the 5' RACE reads and reports one entry per CDR3 protein, with no DNA. Found here are 6,000 to 8,500 distinct CDR3 sequences; the top ten clones hold 1.1%. Sequenced material: naive CXCR3- CD8+ T cells from blood. Noted subset: CD45RO-CCR7+CD27+CD95- naive CD8+ T cells lacking CXCR3 (TNR3-). The receptor set was obtained from a human donor in good health. Some clones in this sample may be carry-over from other donors' samples.

The chain uses TRBV4-1 and TRBJ2-7. The CDR3 runs to 16 residues. Per the germline V gene, CDR1 is MGHRA and CDR2 is YSYEKL. This chain's CDR3 is CASSQDPSRKAYEQYF.

This clonotype is deemed medium-sized by its frequency. The CDR3 protein is CSALRGATPDTQYF. The V gene is TRBV20-1, the J gene TRBJ2-3; TCRdb gives TRBD1 as the D gene, but with no DNA this cannot be confirmed. Per germline, CDR1 DFQATT and CDR2 SNEGSKA (reference sequence). The CDR3 sequence is 14 residues long.

The CDR3 region is CASRDLAGVGETQYF. The chain couples TRBV6-2 or TRBV6-3 to TRBJ2-5; TCRdb outputs TRBD2, but without DNA this stays unchecked. The CDR3 loop spans 15 amino acids. Germline-derived CDR1 and CDR2 are MNHEY and SVGEGT.

In terms of frequency, this clonotype is medium-sized. The chain employs TRBV27 and TRBJ2-5; the D call of TRBD2 rests on TCRdb alone, since no DNA is present to check it. Looked up from germline, CDR1 is MNHEY and CDR2 is SMNVEV (reference sequence). This CDR3 spans 17 amino acids. CDR3: CASSPYWTSGTQETQYF.

The rearrangement links TRBV2 to TRBJ2-2; the D call of TRBD2 rests on TCRdb alone, since no DNA is present to check it. Per germline, CDR1 SNHLY and CDR2 FYNNEI. This CDR3 region has 18 residues. The CDR3 spells CASSNGLAGYPNTGELFF.

This chain connects TRBV29-1 to TRBJ2-2; with no DNA, the TCRdb D assignment of TRBD2 cannot be verified. Germline V gene lookup returns CDR1 SQVTM and CDR2 ANQGSEA. CDR3 size: 14 residues. CDR3 sequence reads: CSASLGLAGGELFF.

This rearrangement joins TRBV7-9 to TRBJ2-1; TCRdb calls TRBD2, which cannot be checked without DNA. Germline V lookup: CDR1 SEHNR, CDR2 FQNEAQ (reference sequence). There are 16 residues in the CDR3. CDR3 loop: CASSFLAGSSYNEQFF.

Considering frequency, this clonotype is medium-sized. The V gene is TRBV29-1, the J gene TRBJ1-4; lacking DNA, the TRBD1 call made by TCRdb goes unchecked. The CDR3 length is 14 residues. Germline CDR1 reads SQVTM; CDR2 reads ANQGSEA. CDR3 sequence: CSVVSQGDPEKLFF.

This clonotype is deemed medium-sized (0.01 to 0.1%) by its frequency. The rearrangement links TRBV7-2 to TRBJ1-2. Germline CDR1 reads SGHTA; CDR2 reads FQGNSA. The length of the CDR3 is 15 residues. The CDR3 spells CASSLVSSRYYGYTF.

Frequency places this clonotype as medium-sized. The V and J genes are TRBV7-9 and TRBJ1-1. This CDR3 has 17 amino acids. From germline, CDR1 is SEHNR and CDR2 FQNEAQ (reference sequence). The CDR3: CASSSPHRNRLDTEAFF. The complete variable domain, with remaining parts taken from reference TRBV7-9 and TRBJ1-1, reads DTGVSQNPRHKITKRGQNVTFRCDPISEHNRLYWYRQTLGQGPEFLTYFQNEAQLEKSRLLSDRFSAERPKGSFSTLEIQRTEQGDSAMYLCASSSPHRNRLDTEAFFGQGTRLTVV.

This chain uses TRBV29-1 with TRBJ2-2. This CDR3 is 13 amino acids long. Looked up from germline, CDR1 is SQVTM and CDR2 is ANQGSEA. The CDR3 sequence: CSAVTGNTGELFF.

The genes are TRBV5-1 and TRBJ2-1; TCRdb names TRBD1, which stays unverified in the absence of DNA. CDR1 is SGHRS, CDR2 YFSETQ, per germline. The CDR3 sequence is 16 residues long. The CDR3 sequence is CASSPGQGPTYNEQFF.

This clonotype ranks as medium-sized in terms of frequency. The chain employs TRBV27 and TRBJ1-1; TCRdb names TRBD1, which stays unverified in the absence of DNA. The CDR3 runs to 14 residues. From germline, CDR1 is MNHEY and CDR2 SMNVEV (reference sequence). CDR3 residues: CASSLGGLDTEAFF.

The V gene is TRBV29-1, the J gene TRBJ1-1. CDR1 and CDR2 from the germline V gene are SQVTM and ANQGSEA. The CDR3 is 13 amino acids. This chain's CDR3 is CSAKAGGASEAFF.

This clonotype ranks as medium-sized (0.01 to 0.1%) in terms of frequency. The chain uses TRBV2 and TRBJ2-1. Germline CDR1 reads SNHLY; CDR2 reads FYNNEI. The CDR3 totals 13 residues. The CDR3 region is CASGGSSYNEQFF. The whole variable domain, filled in from reference TRBV2 and TRBJ2-1, reads EPEVTQTPSHQVTQMGQEVILRCVPISNHLYFYWYRQILGQKVEFLVSFYNNEISEKSEIFDDQFSVERPDGSNFTLKIRSTKLEDSAMYFCASGGSSYNEQFFGPGTRLTVL.

The V call is TRBV6-5, the J call TRBJ2-7; with no DNA, the TCRdb D assignment of TRBD1 cannot be verified. CDR3 size: 14 residues. The V gene's germline CDR1 is MNHEY and CDR2 SVGAGI. The CDR3 sequence is CASSYGTGVSEQYF.

This clonotype counts as medium-sized by frequency. The V call is TRBV7-9, the J call TRBJ1-1; lacking DNA, the TRBD1 call made by TCRdb goes unchecked. The CDR3 contains 15 residues. In germline, CDR1 is SEHNR, CDR2 FQNEAQ (reference sequence). CDR3 sequence: CASSETREMNTEAFF.

V gene TRBV19 combines with J gene TRBJ2-3; absent DNA, TCRdb's TRBD2 call cannot be checked. Germline-derived CDR1 and CDR2 are LNHDA and SQIVND (reference sequence). This CDR3 is 15 amino acids long. This CDR3 is CASSPLAGLTDTQYF.

This clonotype counts as medium-sized by frequency. This chain uses TRBV7-2 with TRBJ2-7; TCRdb's D call, TRBD2, is unchecked because there is no DNA. The germline CDR1 and CDR2 sequences are SGHTA and FQGNSA. The CDR3 sequence is 13 residues long. The CDR3 reads CASSLSSGYEQYF.

This clonotype is called medium-sized based on its frequency. The V call is TRBV5-1, the J call TRBJ1-1; TCRdb's D call, TRBD1, is unchecked because there is no DNA. The CDR3 has 15 residues. Germline CDR1 reads SGHRS; CDR2 reads YFSETQ. CDR3: CASTKGRGANTEAFF.

The CDR3 loop is CSVTRGLVGETQYF. The chain is built from TRBV29-1 and TRBJ2-5; there is no DNA to check the TCRdb D call of TRBD2. The germline V gene encodes CDR1 SQVTM and CDR2 ANQGSEA. CDR3 size: 14 residues.

The chain employs TRBV30 and TRBJ1-5. From germline, CDR1 is GTSNPN and CDR2 SVGIG (reference sequence). CDR3 size: 12 residues. Here the CDR3 reads CAWSEGGQPQHF.

The chain employs TRBV6-5 and TRBJ2-3; TCRdb picks TRBD1, but there is no DNA to check that call. The CDR3 consists of 15 residues. Looked up from germline, CDR1 is MNHEY and CDR2 is SVGAGI. The CDR3 reads CASSHSATATDTQYF.

This chain connects TRBV29-1 to TRBJ2-1; TCRdb gives TRBD1 as the D gene, but with no DNA this cannot be confirmed. The germline CDR1 and CDR2 sequences are SQVTM and ANQGSEA. The CDR3 is 14 residues long. The CDR3 is CSVDGTGIYNEQFF.

The chain joins TRBV19 to TRBJ1-5. This CDR3 is built from 15 residues. Germline V CDR1 and CDR2: LNHDA, SQIVND (reference sequence). CDR3 sequence: CASKLLGGSTQPQHF.

The gene calls are TRBV5-1 and TRBJ2-7. The germline V gene encodes CDR1 SGHRS and CDR2 YFSETQ. This CDR3 region has 16 residues. CDR3 sequence: CASSLGYGEKTYEQYF.